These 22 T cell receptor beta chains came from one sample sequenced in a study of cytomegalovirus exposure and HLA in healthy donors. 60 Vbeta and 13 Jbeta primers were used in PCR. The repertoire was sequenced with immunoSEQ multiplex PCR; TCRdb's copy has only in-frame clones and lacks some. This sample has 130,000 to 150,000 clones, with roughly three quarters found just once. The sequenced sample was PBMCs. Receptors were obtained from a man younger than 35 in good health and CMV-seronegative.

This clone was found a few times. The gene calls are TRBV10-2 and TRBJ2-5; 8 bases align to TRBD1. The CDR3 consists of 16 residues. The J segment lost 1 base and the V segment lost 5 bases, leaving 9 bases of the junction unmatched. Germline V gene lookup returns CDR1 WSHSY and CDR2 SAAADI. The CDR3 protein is CASSKPGGRTQETQYF. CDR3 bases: TGCGCCAGCAGTAAACCAGGGGGCCGTACCCAAGAGACCCAGTACTTC.

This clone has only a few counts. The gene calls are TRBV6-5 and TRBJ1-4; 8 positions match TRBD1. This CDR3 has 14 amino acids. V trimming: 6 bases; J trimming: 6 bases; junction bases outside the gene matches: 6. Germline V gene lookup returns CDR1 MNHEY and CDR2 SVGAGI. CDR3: CASRRTGKDEKLFF. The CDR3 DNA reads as TGTGCCAGCAGAAGGACAGGGAAGGATGAAAAACTGTTTTTT.

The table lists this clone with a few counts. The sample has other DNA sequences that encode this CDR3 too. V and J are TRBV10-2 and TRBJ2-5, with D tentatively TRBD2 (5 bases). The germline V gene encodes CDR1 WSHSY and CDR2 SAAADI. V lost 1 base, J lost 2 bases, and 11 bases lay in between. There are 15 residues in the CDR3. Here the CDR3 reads CASSEFKRKQETQYF. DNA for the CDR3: TGCGCCAGCAGTGAGTTTAAGCGGAAACAAGAGACCCAGTACTTC.

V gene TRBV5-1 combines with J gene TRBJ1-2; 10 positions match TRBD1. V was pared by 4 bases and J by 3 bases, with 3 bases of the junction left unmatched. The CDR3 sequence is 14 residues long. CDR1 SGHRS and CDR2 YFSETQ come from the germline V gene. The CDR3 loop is CASSTGQGDYGYTF. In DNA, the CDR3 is TGCGCCAGCAGCACCGGACAGGGGGACTATGGCTACACCTTC.

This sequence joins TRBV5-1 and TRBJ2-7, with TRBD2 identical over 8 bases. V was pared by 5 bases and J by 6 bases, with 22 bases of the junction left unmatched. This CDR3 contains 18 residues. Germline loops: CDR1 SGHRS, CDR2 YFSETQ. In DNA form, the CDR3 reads TGCGCCAGCAGGGCGGGATCAGCGGGAGAAGGCCGGGCCGGCGAGCAGTACTTC. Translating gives CASRAGSAGEGRAGEQYF.

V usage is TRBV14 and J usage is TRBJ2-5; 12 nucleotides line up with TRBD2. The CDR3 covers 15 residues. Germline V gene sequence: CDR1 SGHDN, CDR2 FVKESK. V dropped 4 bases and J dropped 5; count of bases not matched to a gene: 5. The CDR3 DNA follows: TGTGCCAGCAGCCCACTAGCGGGAGGATGGGAGACCCAGTACTTC. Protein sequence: CASSPLAGGWETQYF.

CDR3 protein: CASSRSAGANVLTF. The DNA for the CDR3 is TGTGCCAGCTCACGTTCCGCTGGGGCCAACGTCCTGACTTTC. This rearrangement joins TRBV18 to TRBJ2-6; D is undetermined. There are 14 residues in the CDR3. Germline V gene data show CDR1 as KGHSH and CDR2 as LQKENI. Trimming took 4 bases from V and 2 from J, leaving 6 bases between them.

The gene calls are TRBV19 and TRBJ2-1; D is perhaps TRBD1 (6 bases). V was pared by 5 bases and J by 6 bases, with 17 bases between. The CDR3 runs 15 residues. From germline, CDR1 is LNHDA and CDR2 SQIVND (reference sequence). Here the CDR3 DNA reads TGTGCCAGTAGTTTACAGGGTGGGATTGGCAATGAGCAGTTCTTC. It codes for CASSLQGGIGNEQFF.

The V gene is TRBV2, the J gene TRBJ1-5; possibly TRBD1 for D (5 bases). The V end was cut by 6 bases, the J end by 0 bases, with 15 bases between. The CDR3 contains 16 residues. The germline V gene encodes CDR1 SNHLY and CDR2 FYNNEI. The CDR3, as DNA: TGTGCCAGCAGAGAGAGGTCGGGGGGTAGCAATCAGCCCCAGCATTTT. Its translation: CASRERSGGSNQPQHF.

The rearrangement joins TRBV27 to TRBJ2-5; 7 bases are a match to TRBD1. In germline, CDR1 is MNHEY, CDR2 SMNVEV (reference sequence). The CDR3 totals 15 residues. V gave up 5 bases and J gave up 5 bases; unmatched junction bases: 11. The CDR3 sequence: CASSTGTVLMETQYF. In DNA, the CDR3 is TGTGCCAGCAGTACAGGGACAGTGTTGATGGAGACCCAGTACTTC.

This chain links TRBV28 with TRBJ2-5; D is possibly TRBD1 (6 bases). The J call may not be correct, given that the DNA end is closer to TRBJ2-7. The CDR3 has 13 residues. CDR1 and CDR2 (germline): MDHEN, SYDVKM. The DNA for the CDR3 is TGTGCCAGCAGTTTACTTGGGGGCGACGAGCAGTACTTC. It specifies CASSLLGGDEQYF.

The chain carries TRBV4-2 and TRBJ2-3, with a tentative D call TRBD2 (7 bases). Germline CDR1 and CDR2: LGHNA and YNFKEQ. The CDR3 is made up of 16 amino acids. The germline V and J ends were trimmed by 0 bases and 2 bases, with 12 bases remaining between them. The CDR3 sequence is CASSQEGGGPTDTQYF. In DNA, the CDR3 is TGTGCCAGCAGCCAAGAAGGGGGGGGGCCCACAGATACGCAGTATTTT.

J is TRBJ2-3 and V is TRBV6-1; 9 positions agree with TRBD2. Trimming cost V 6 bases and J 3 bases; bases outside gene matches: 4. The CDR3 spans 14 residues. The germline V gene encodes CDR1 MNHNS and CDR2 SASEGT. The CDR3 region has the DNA TGTGCCAGCAGCCCTAGCGGGGATACAGATACGCAGTATTTT. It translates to CASSPSGDTDTQYF.

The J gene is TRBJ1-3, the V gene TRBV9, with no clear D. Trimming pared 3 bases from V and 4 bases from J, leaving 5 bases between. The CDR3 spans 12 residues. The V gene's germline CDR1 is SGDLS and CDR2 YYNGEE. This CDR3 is CASSAEGNTIYF. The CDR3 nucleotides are TGTGCCAGCAGCGCGGAGGGAAACACCATATATTTT.

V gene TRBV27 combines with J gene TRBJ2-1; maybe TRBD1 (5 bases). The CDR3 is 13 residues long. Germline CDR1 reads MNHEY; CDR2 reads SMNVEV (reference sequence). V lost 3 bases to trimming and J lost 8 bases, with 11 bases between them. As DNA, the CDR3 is TGTGCCAGCAGTTTGATACAGGAAGATGAGCAGTTCTTC. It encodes CASSLIQEDEQFF.

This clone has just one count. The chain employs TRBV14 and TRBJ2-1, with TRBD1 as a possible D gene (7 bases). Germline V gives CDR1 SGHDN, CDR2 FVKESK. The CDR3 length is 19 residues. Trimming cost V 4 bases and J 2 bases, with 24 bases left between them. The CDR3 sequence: CASSRQTGRRLVPYNEQFF. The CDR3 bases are TGTGCCAGCAGCCGACAGACAGGGAGGAGACTAGTGCCCTACAATGAGCAGTTCTTC.

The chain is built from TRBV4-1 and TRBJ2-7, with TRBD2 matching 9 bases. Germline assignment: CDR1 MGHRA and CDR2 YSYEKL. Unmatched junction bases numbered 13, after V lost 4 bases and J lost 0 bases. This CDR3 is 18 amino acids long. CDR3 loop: CASSPGISGSGDSYEQYF. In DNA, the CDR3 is TGCGCCAGCAGCCCGGGTATTAGCGGGAGTGGGGACTCCTACGAGCAGTACTTC.

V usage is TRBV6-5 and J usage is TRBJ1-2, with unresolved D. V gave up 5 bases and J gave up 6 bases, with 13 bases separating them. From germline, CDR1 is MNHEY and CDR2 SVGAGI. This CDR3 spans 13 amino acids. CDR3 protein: CASSKRQVDGYTF. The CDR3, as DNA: TGTGCCAGCAGTAAACGACAAGTAGATGGCTACACCTTC.

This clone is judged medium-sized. The CDR3 region is CASSEDSGSSYEQYF. The DNA of the CDR3 is TGTGCCAGCAGTGAAGATAGCGGGAGCTCCTACGAGCAGTACTTC. The gene calls are TRBV6-1 and TRBJ2-7; TRBD2 matches 9 bases. This CDR3 region has 15 residues. The germline V gene encodes CDR1 MNHNS and CDR2 SASEGT. V lost 1 base, J lost 0 bases, and 1 base stayed unmatched.

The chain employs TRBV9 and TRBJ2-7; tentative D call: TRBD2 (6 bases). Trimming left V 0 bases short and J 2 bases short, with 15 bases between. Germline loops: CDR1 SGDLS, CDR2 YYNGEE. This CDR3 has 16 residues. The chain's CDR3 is CASSVDPLGGTYEQYF. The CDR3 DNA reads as TGTGCCAGCAGCGTAGATCCCTTGGGAGGCACCTACGAGCAGTACTTC.

The CDR3 DNA reads TGTGCCAGCAGCTTACAGGGCACTAGCACAGATACGCAGTATTTT. This translates into CASSLQGTSTDTQYF. This sequence joins TRBV7-3 and TRBJ2-3; TRBD1 might be the D (5 bases). There are 15 residues in the CDR3. Germline V gives CDR1 SGHTA, CDR2 FQGTGA. The V end lost 2 bases, the J end lost 0 bases, and 9 bases lay between the germline ends. Variable domain in full (rest from reference TRBV7-3 and TRBJ2-3): GAGVSQTPSNKVTEKGKYVELRCDPISGHTALYWYRQSLGQGPEFLIYFQGTGAADDSGLPNDRFFAVRPEGSVSTLKIQRTERGDSAVYLCASSLQGTSTDTQYFGPGTRLTVL.

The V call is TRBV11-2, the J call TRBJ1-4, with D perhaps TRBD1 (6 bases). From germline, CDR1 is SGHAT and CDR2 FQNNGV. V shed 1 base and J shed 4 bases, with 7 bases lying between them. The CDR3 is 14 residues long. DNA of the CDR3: TGTGCCAGCAGCTTAGTAGGGGGTAATGAAAAACTGTTTTTT. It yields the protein CASSLVGGNEKLFF.